These T cell receptor beta chains were read from a single sample in a study of Graves' ophthalmopathy and Graves' hyperthyroidism. A single record per CDR3 protein comes from TCRdb applying MiXCR to the multiplex PCR reads. The repertoire holds a few hundred thousand distinct CDR3 sequences, around 19% seen once, with about 1.6% in the top ten. The source material was peripheral blood. The receptors come from a woman under 30 with Graves' ophthalmopathy. CDR3s include the opening cysteine and the closing phenylalanine or tryptophan. The D gene is left open where the match is weak. Where a row states a size, it is once, few, many or the class of an expanded clone; other rows omit it.

TGTGCCAGCTCCCCCGCTAGCGGCGATGTGGAGACCCAGTACTTC,CASSPASGDVETQYF,many,TRBD2,TRBJ2-5,15,TRBV6-2/TRBV6-3
TGCAGCGTTGAGGCGGGTCGAGGCTACACCTTC,CSVEAGRGYTF,many,-,TRBJ1-2,11,TRBV29-1
TGTGCCAGCAGCCGAAGGACAGGAGAAGCTTTCTTT,CASSRRTGEAFF,many,TRBD1,TRBJ1-1,12,TRBV7-2
TGTGCCATCCAGGGGCCGCAACAGCCCCAGCATTTT,CAIQGPQQPQHF,once,-,TRBJ1-5,12,TRBV28
TGTGCCAGCAGTTTCGACAGGGGGCGAAGCTTACTAGCTTTCTTT,CASSFDRGRSLLAFF,many,TRBD1,TRBJ1-1,15,TRBV6-5
TGCGCCAGCAGCCACCCGACAGGGCGGGGCGAGCAGTACTTC,CASSHPTGRGEQYF,few,-,TRBJ2-7,14,TRBV5-1
TGTGCCTGGAGTCCGACAGGGAACACTGAAGCTTTCTTT,CAWSPTGNTEAFF,many,-,TRBJ1-1,13,TRBV30
TGTGCCAGCAGCACAGGGGGGGCGGGGGGCACTGAAGCTTTCTTT,CASSTGGAGGTEAFF,many,TRBD1,TRBJ1-1,15,TRBV7-2
TGCAGCGCCAGGACAGGTCCTTACGAGCAGTACTTC,CSARTGPYEQYF,many,TRBD1,TRBJ2-7,12,TRBV29-1
TGTGCCAGCAGTGAAAGCCGCAATCAGCCCCAGCATTTT,CASSESRNQPQHF,-,-,TRBJ1-5,13,TRBV6-1
TGTGCCTGGAGCCACGGAGGGGGCAGTGGGGAGACCCAGTACTTC,CAWSHGGGSGETQYF,-,-,TRBJ2-5,15,TRBV30
TGTGCCAGCAGCTTAGTCTGGGGGAGAACCATGAACACTGAAGCTTTCTTT,CASSLVWGRTMNTEAFF,many,-,TRBJ1-1,17,TRBV7-8
TGTGCCAGCAGGAGAGGGGCCAATCAGCCCCAGCATTTT,CASRRGANQPQHF,many,-,TRBJ1-5,13,TRBV6-2/TRBV6-3
TGTGCCAGCAGCCCTAGGACCGAAGCGGGGGGCTTGTACTTC,CASSPRTEAGGLYF,-,TRBD2,TRBJ2-7,14,TRBV7-2
TGTGCCAGCAGCTTAGCAAAGGACAGGGGCAACACCGGGGAGCTGTTTTTT,CASSLAKDRGNTGELFF,many,TRBD1,TRBJ2-2,17,TRBV11-1
TGTGCCTGGAGTCGGGGGTACAAAGTTCCGACTGAAGCTTTCTTT,CAWSRGYKVPTEAFF,-,-,TRBJ1-1,15,TRBV30
TGTGCCTGGATTCAGGAGAACACTGAAGCTTTCTTT,CAWIQENTEAFF,many,-,TRBJ1-1,12,TRBV30
TGTGCCAGCAGCCGACGCTCGCACTTCCAAGAGACCCAGTACTTC,CASSRRSHFQETQYF,many,-,TRBJ2-5,15,TRBV11-2
TGTGCCAGCAGCCCTCGGACAGGGAGGATTGGGAATTCACCCCTCCACTTT,CASSPRTGRIGNSPLHF,many,TRBD1,TRBJ1-6,17,TRBV11-1
TGTGCCAGCAGTCCGCGGACGTCTGATCAGCCCCAGCATTTT,CASSPRTSDQPQHF,many,-,TRBJ1-5,14,TRBV12-3/TRBV12-4
TGTGCCAGCAGGGTAGCAGCGGGAAACAATCAGCCCCAGCATTTT,CASRVAAGNNQPQHF,many,-,TRBJ1-5,15,TRBV2
TGTGCCAGCACCAAGGGCCCGGAGAACACTGAAGCTTTCTTT,CASTKGPENTEAFF,-,-,TRBJ1-1,14,TRBV6-1